The rows below give T cell receptor beta chains drawn from one sample of a study of shared clonotypes between healthy human individuals. Repertoires were generated with immunoSEQ multiplex PCR, while TCRdb's copy carries only in-frame clones and drops some. The table has some 2,000,000 clones, approximately 96% seen once. Sequenced sample: naive CD4+ T cells sorted from blood. The receptors here all came from a man in his late teens or twenties in good health. CDR3s include the opening cysteine and the closing phenylalanine or tryptophan. D genes are given only for firm matches. A clone size is listed for some rows: how often the clone was seen (once, few, many), or a class if it is expanded.

j_gene,abundance,d_gene,v_gene,CDR3aa,CDR3nt
TRBJ2-7,-,-,TRBV5-8,CASSFPGTGAYEQYF,TGTGCCAGCAGCTTCCCCGGGACGGGGGCCTACGAGCAGTACTTC
TRBJ1-5,-,-,TRBV28,CASSLGSGLEPQHF,TGTGCCAGCAGTTTAGGCTCTGGCCTGGAGCCCCAGCATTTT
TRBJ2-1,-,-,TRBV6-6,CASSFFRGDEQFF,TGTGCCAGCAGTTTCTTCCGAGGGGATGAGCAGTTCTTC
TRBJ2-1,-,TRBD2,TRBV5-1,CASTPRGGSYNEQFF,TGCGCCAGCACCCCTCGGGGGGGCTCCTACAATGAGCAGTTCTTC
TRBJ1-2,-,TRBD1,TRBV11-2,CASSSDRGPGYGYTF,TGTGCCAGCAGCTCGGACAGGGGGCCTGGTTATGGCTACACCTTC
TRBJ2-7,-,TRBD2,TRBV7-8,CASSRRQTSGNSYEQYF,TGTGCCAGCAGCCGAAGACAGACTAGCGGGAACTCCTACGAGCAGTACTTC
TRBJ1-5,once,-,TRBV11-2,CASSLVGSQPQHF,TGTGCCAGCAGCTTAGTCGGCTCTCAGCCCCAGCATTTT
TRBJ2-7,-,TRBD2,TRBV7-2,CASSLWGGPSSYEQYF,TGTGCCAGCAGCTTATGGGGGGGTCCTAGCTCCTACGAGCAGTACTTC
TRBJ1-3,once,TRBD1,TRBV18,CASSLPTGTSGNTIYF,TGTGCCAGCTCACTTCCGACAGGGACCTCTGGAAACACCATATATTTT
TRBJ2-3,-,-,TRBV9,CASSARDTQYF,TGTGCCAGCAGCGCTCGAGATACGCAGTATTTT
TRBJ2-1,-,-,TRBV7-2,CASSTTKNEQFF,TGTGCCAGCAGCACCACCAAGAATGAGCAGTTCTTC
TRBJ2-2,-,-,TRBV2,CASSVVRTNTGELFF,TGTGCCAGCAGTGTGGTCAGGACGAACACCGGGGAGCTGTTTTTT
TRBJ2-6,-,-,TRBV5-1,CASSLEGSPGANVLTF,TGCGCCAGCAGCTTGGAGGGGTCCCCTGGGGCCAACGTCCTGACTTTC
TRBJ1-5,-,TRBD1,TRBV15,CATRQGQSNQPQHF,TGTGCCACCAGGCAGGGACAGAGCAATCAGCCCCAGCATTTT
TRBJ1-2,-,-,TRBV6-5,CASSYLPRYYGYTF,TGTGCCAGCAGTTACCTGCCAAGGTACTATGGCTACACCTTC
TRBJ1-2,-,TRBD1,TRBV18,CASSRDRDQLYGYTF,TGTGCCAGCTCGCGTGACAGGGACCAACTCTATGGCTACACCTTC
TRBJ2-5,-,-,TRBV5-1,CASRRQAQETQYF,TGCGCCAGCAGACGACAGGCCCAAGAGACCCAGTACTTC
TRBJ2-7,-,-,TRBV5-6,CASSTGLNYEQYF,TGTGCCAGCAGCACGGGACTCAACTACGAGCAGTACTTC
TRBJ2-3,-,-,TRBV10-3,CAIRKNGTRPYTDTQYF,TGTGCCATCAGAAAGAACGGGACACGACCCTACACAGATACGCAGTATTTT
TRBJ2-3,-,-,TRBV4-1,CASSQDWMARESYF,TGCGCCAGCAGCCAAGATTGGATGGCGAGGGAATCATATTTT
TRBJ2-5,-,-,TRBV6-6,CASSYSRLTKETQYF,TGTGCCAGCAGTTACTCGCGACTGACAAAAGAGACCCAGTACTTC
TRBJ2-1,-,TRBD1,TRBV18,CASSPRTGSFSEQFF,TGTGCCAGCTCACCAAGGACAGGGAGCTTCAGTGAGCAGTTCTTC
TRBJ2-7,once,TRBD2,TRBV5-1,CASSPLKSGGSYEQYF,TGCGCCAGCAGCCCGCTGAAGAGCGGGGGATCCTACGAGCAGTACTTC
TRBJ1-4,-,-,TRBV6-1,CASTLDRPNEKLFF,TGTGCCAGCACCCTCGACAGGCCTAATGAAAAACTGTTTTTT
TRBJ2-7,-,-,TRBV9,CASSSGQGVSYEQYF,TGTGCCAGCAGCTCAGGGCAGGGTGTCTCCTACGAGCAGTACTTC
TRBJ2-7,once,-,TRBV11-2,CASSLDWTTPKEQYF,TGTGCCAGCAGCTTAGATTGGACAACCCCTAAAGAGCAGTACTTC
TRBJ2-5,-,-,TRBV10-3,CAISPGDVETQYF,TGTGCCATCAGCCCAGGGGATGTGGAGACCCAGTACTTC
TRBJ1-4,-,-,TRBV11-1,CASSRREGVGEKLFF,TGTGCCAGCAGTCGTCGAGAGGGAGTCGGTGAAAAACTGTTTTTT
TRBJ1-2,-,-,TRBV30,CAWSPTGTYGYTF,TGTGCCTGGAGTCCTACAGGGACCTATGGCTACACCTTC
TRBJ1-1,-,-,TRBV5-1,CASSLVQGMNTEAFF,TGCGCCAGCAGCTTGGTCCAGGGTATGAACACTGAAGCTTTCTTT
TRBJ1-2,once,-,TRBV20-1,CSASEAYGYTF,TGCAGTGCCAGCGAGGCTTATGGCTACACCTTC
TRBJ1-6,-,-,TRBV25-1,CASTDSYNSPLHF,TGTGCCAGCACGGACTCCTATAATTCACCCCTCCACTTT
TRBJ1-2,-,-,TRBV5-4,CASSLAGQPYGYTF,TGTGCCAGCAGCTTGGCCGGGCAGCCTTATGGCTACACCTTC
TRBJ2-1,-,TRBD2,TRBV5-1,CASTSRAGGPENEQFF,TGCGCCAGCACCTCCAGAGCGGGAGGGCCGGAGAATGAGCAGTTCTTC
TRBJ2-7,-,TRBD1,TRBV4-3,CASSQDHGTGFYEQYF,TGCGCCAGCAGCCAAGATCACGGGACAGGGTTCTACGAGCAGTACTTC
TRBJ2-5,-,-,TRBV10-3,CAISEAGETQYF,TGTGCCATCAGTGAGGCCGGGGAGACCCAGTACTTC
TRBJ1-4,-,TRBD1,TRBV6-5,CASSYEGTGGEKLFF,TGTGCCAGCAGTTACGAAGGGACAGGGGGCGAAAAACTGTTTTTT
TRBJ2-7,-,TRBD1,TRBV5-4,CASSLTGGAYEQYF,TGTGCCAGCAGCTTGACAGGGGGAGCCTACGAGCAGTACTTC
TRBJ1-1,-,-,TRBV6-6,CASSYGSLNTEAFF,TGTGCCAGCAGTTACGGCAGCTTGAACACTGAAGCTTTCTTT
TRBJ2-7,-,TRBD2,TRBV13,CASSLPSGGAGEQYF,TGTGCCAGCAGCCTACCTAGCGGGGGGGCCGGGGAGCAGTACTTC
TRBJ2-3,-,TRBD2,TRBV5-1,CASRMGTSGGTDTQYF,TGCGCCAGCAGGATGGGGACTAGCGGGGGCACAGATACGCAGTATTTT
TRBJ1-1,-,-,TRBV11-2,CASSLAVTTEAFF,TGTGCCAGCAGCTTAGCAGTTACCACTGAAGCTTTCTTT
TRBJ1-1,-,-,TRBV28,CASSSSPNTEAFF,TGTGCCAGCAGTTCGAGCCCGAACACTGAAGCTTTCTTT
TRBJ1-3,-,TRBD1,TRBV30,CARSGTGIGNTIYF,TGTGCCAGATCCGGGACAGGGATTGGAAACACCATATATTTT
TRBJ2-7,-,-,TRBV29-1,CSVRYGGYEQYF,TGCAGCGTCCGATATGGGGGCTACGAGCAGTACTTC
TRBJ2-2,-,TRBD2,TRBV6-5,CASSPPSGNTGELFF,TGTGCCAGCAGTCCTCCTAGCGGGAACACCGGGGAGCTGTTTTTT
TRBJ2-3,-,-,TRBV2,CASRDGPGDTQYF,TGTGCCAGCAGGGACGGACCCGGGGATACGCAGTATTTT
TRBJ2-6,-,TRBD1,TRBV19,CATHGTGGVGANVLTF,TGTGCCACCCACGGGACAGGGGGCGTTGGGGCCAACGTCCTGACTTTC
TRBJ1-5,-,-,TRBV7-2,CASGYSNQPQHF,TGTGCCAGCGGGTATAGCAATCAGCCCCAGCATTTT
TRBJ1-4,-,TRBD1,TRBV7-9,CASSVTGGTNEKLFF,TGTGCCAGCAGCGTAACAGGGGGCACTAATGAAAAACTGTTTTTT
TRBJ1-6,-,-,TRBV5-4,CASSLGGYLGGSPLHF,TGTGCCAGCAGCTTGGGAGGCTACCTAGGGGGTTCACCCCTCCACTTT
TRBJ2-4,-,-,TRBV5-6,CASSLPGVNIQYF,TGTGCCAGCAGCTTGCCAGGGGTGAACATTCAGTACTTC
TRBJ2-7,-,TRBD1,TRBV6-1,CASRGQGAAEQYF,TGTGCCAGCAGGGGACAGGGGGCAGCCGAGCAGTACTTC
TRBJ1-2,-,TRBD1,TRBV12-5,CASGLVRDRVSDGYTF,TGTGCTAGTGGTTTGGTACGGGACAGGGTGTCGGATGGCTACACCTTC
TRBJ2-3,-,TRBD2,TRBV5-6,CASNSPGLGGSDTQYF,TGTGCCAGCAACTCACCGGGACTAGGAGGATCAGATACGCAGTATTTT
TRBJ2-1,-,TRBD2,TRBV10-3,CAISVAGGYNEQFF,TGTGCCATCAGTGTAGCGGGAGGATACAATGAGCAGTTCTTC
TRBJ2-2,once,-,TRBV9,CASSVVEGGTGELFF,TGTGCCAGCAGCGTAGTTGAGGGGGGCACCGGGGAGCTGTTTTTT
TRBJ1-5,once,-,TRBV2,CASRGGRGSGQPQHF,TGTGCCAGCAGGGGAGGACGGGGGAGCGGTCAGCCCCAGCATTTT
TRBJ1-1,-,-,TRBV2,CASTLGRNTEAFF,TGTGCCAGCACTCTTGGTAGGAACACTGAAGCTTTCTTT